These 9 T cell receptor beta chains were sequenced from one sample in a study of cytomegalovirus exposure and HLA in healthy donors listed by TCRdb under 2017. To prepare the library, the immunoSEQ multiplex PCR assay was applied. Here the immuneACCESS table is served through TCRdb, limited to in-frame sequences with V and J called. Missing clones are a known gap in these copies; in checked studies unresolved V genes cover under half, and the rest lacks a known reason. This sample comprises under 95,000 clones, roughly 93% of them detected only once. The ten largest clonotypes hold 2.1% of the sample. The specimen sequenced was PBMCs. Receptors were obtained from a man aged 25-40 years in good health and CMV-seronegative.

This clone came up once. This sequence joins TRBV10-3 and TRBJ2-3; 7 nucleotides match TRBD2. The CDR3 runs to 14 residues. The germline V gene has CDR1 ENHRY and CDR2 SYGVKD. The junction had 6 bases not matched to a gene; V was cut back by 4 bases and J by 5 bases. For the CDR3, the DNA is TGTGCCATCAGTGGTGGGGGGGGTGGAGATACGCAGTATTTT. Its protein is CAISGGGGGDTQYF.

The genes are TRBV7-6 and TRBJ1-1, with 10 nucleotides matching TRBD1. Trimming took 6 bases from V and 4 from J; bases not matched to a gene: 5. The CDR3 totals 14 residues. Germline assignment: CDR1 SGHVS and CDR2 FNYEAQ. CDR3 region: CASRPTGGGTEAFF. The CDR3 DNA reads as TGTGCCAGCAGGCCGACAGGGGGCGGCACTGAAGCTTTCTTT.

The genes are TRBV6-6 and TRBJ1-1; D unresolved. The germline CDR1 and CDR2 sequences are MNHNY and SVGAGI (reference sequence). This CDR3 contains 14 residues. Trimming left V 3 bases short and J 4 bases short, with 12 bases between. The CDR3 DNA follows: TGTGCCAGCAGTTATTGGGTGGAGTCCACTGAAGCTTTCTTT. The encoded protein is CASSYWVESTEAFF.

A remark on this clone: One end of the junction does not line up with germline, which may come from a read error. The chain joins TRBV5-1 to TRBJ2-7, with a possible D match to TRBD2 (5 bases). The CDR3 is 14 residues long. Germline V CDR1 and CDR2: SGHRS, YFSETQ. The CDR3 nucleotides read TGCGCCAGCAGCTCTGGAGGTGGTAGAGACCCCCGGGACTTC. As protein: CASSSGGGRDPRDF.

This clone was observed once. The chain employs TRBV4-2 and TRBJ2-1, with TRBD2 as a possible D gene (6 bases). The CDR3 sequence is 13 residues long. The ends were cut back, 6 bases at V and 8 bases at J, with 14 bases in the middle. The germline V gene encodes CDR1 LGHNA and CDR2 YNFKEQ. Here the CDR3 DNA reads TGTGCCAGCAGGGAGACTAGTTTCTATGAGCAGTTCTTC. Translating gives CASRETSFYEQFF.

This chain uses TRBV7-9 with TRBJ1-2, with 10 nucleotides matching TRBD1. This CDR3 has 17 residues. The germline CDR1 and CDR2 sequences are SEHNR and FQNEAQ (reference sequence). Trimming took 5 bases from V and 5 from J; bases not matched to a gene: 14. CDR3 DNA sequence: TGTGCCAGCAGCGGAAAAGGGACAGGGGCCAGAACTTATGGCTACACCTTC. It specifies CASSGKGTGARTYGYTF.

This clone was observed once. The chain recombines TRBV29-1 with TRBJ2-2; 9 bases fit TRBD2. The CDR3 length is 13 residues. Per the germline V gene, CDR1 is SQVTM and CDR2 is ANQGSEA. V lost 7 bases to trimming and J lost 8 bases; unmatched junction nucleotides: 8. CDR3 bases: TGCAGCGGCACCGGGACTAGCTTGGGGGAGCTGTTTTTT. It codes for CSGTGTSLGELFF.

The rearrangement uses TRBV6-5 and TRBJ1-1, with D perhaps TRBD1 (5 bases). The germline V and J ends were trimmed by 0 bases and 6 bases, with 11 bases remaining between them. Looked up from germline, CDR1 is MNHEY and CDR2 is SVGAGI. CDR3 length: 14 residues. The chain's CDR3 is CASSYSIPGSEAFF. The CDR3, as DNA: TGTGCCAGCAGTTACTCGATACCAGGGTCTGAAGCTTTCTTT.

This chain links TRBV28 with TRBJ1-2; 7 nucleotides align to TRBD1. Germline CDR1 is MDHEN and CDR2 is SYDVKM. After removal of 10 bases from V and 0 bases from J, the junction contained 11 bases not matched to a gene. This CDR3 is 15 amino acids long. Written as DNA, the CDR3 is TGTGCCACCGCTGAGGGACAGCTGACTAACTATGGCTACACCTTC. Protein sequence: CATAEGQLTNYGYTF.